The rows below give T cell receptor beta chains drawn from one sample of a study of regulatory T cells in long-lasting Graves disease. TCRdb itself ran the multiplex PCR reads through MiXCR, one entry per CDR3 protein. This sample carries 680,000 or so distinct CDR3 sequences, around 15% of them seen once, and the ten largest clones take 18%. The same data also went into a second study, on T cells in Graves' hyperthyroidism and ophthalmopathy.

Specimen: peripheral blood mononuclear cells (PBMCs), collected at new diagnosis, from a patient treated with antithyroid drugs. These receptors originate from a woman between 25 and 40 years old with Graves disease. Both conserved end residues are part of each CDR3. A D gene is named only where the DNA matches it firmly. Not every row has a clone size; where given, it reads once, few, many or a size class.

clone_size | d_call | j_call | v_call | cdr3_aa | cdr3_nt
few | . | TRBJ1-3 | TRBV3-1 | CASSQESGAGNTIYF | TGTGCCAGCAGCCAAGAGTCGGGGGCTGGAAACACCATATATTTT
many | . | TRBJ2-5 | TRBV10-3 | CAIRPSWVEETQYF | TGTGCCATCAGGCCCTCTTGGGTAGAAGAGACCCAGTACTTC
many | . | TRBJ1-5 | TRBV2 | CASSVGRAQIRLPQHF | TGTGCCAGCAGTGTGGGCAGGGCCCAAATCAGGTTGCCCCAGCATTTT
many | . | TRBJ1-2 | TRBV28 | CASSLGLQGTAGYTF | TGTGCCAGCAGTTTAGGTTTGCAGGGGACGGCGGGCTACACCTTC
many | . | TRBJ2-5 | TRBV30 | CAWALQGSTSQYF | TGTGCCTGGGCGCTCCAGGGGTCTACTTCCCAGTACTTC
many | . | TRBJ2-7 | TRBV27 | CASTSPGRGNYEQYF | TGTGCCAGCACCTCTCCGGGGAGGGGGAACTACGAGCAGTACTTC
many | . | TRBJ1-1 | TRBV3-1 | CASSRRDTLRHTEAFF | TGTGCCAGCAGCCGACGGGACACCTTAAGACACACTGAAGCTTTCTTT
few | . | TRBJ2-3 | TRBV20-1 | CSAHDRGSTDTQYF | TGCAGTGCACACGACAGAGGTAGCACAGATACGCAGTATTTT
. | . | TRBJ2-3 | TRBV7-2 | CAGSLQAPPDTQYF | TGTGCCGGTAGCTTACAAGCCCCCCCAGATACGCAGTATTTT
few | . | TRBJ2-1 | TRBV7-9 | CASSFGRTPYNEQFF | TGTGCCAGCAGCTTCGGACGAACGCCCTACAATGAGCAGTTCTTC
many | . | TRBJ2-7 | TRBV5-1 | CASSLGPYRTYEQYF | TGCGCCAGCAGCTTGGGTCCTTACCGCACCTACGAGCAGTACTTC
many | . | TRBJ1-2 | TRBV2 | CANLGRDPPFPGYTF | TGTGCCAATTTGGGGCGAGACCCTCCTTTTCCTGGCTACACCTTC
few | . | TRBJ2-7 | TRBV7-2 | CASSRLVSSYERYF | TGTGCCAGCAGCCGACTAGTTAGCTCCTACGAGCGGTACTTC
many | . | TRBJ1-5 | TRBV20-1 | CSATREGDSNQPQHF | TGCAGTGCTACTCGGGAAGGAGATAGCAATCAGCCCCAGCATTTT
few | . | TRBJ2-7 | TRBV5-1 | CASSRMGGRGEGEQYF | TGCGCCAGCAGCCGGATGGGGGGCAGGGGAGAGGGCGAGCAGTACTTC
. | . | TRBJ2-3 | TRBV18 | CASSPPTGAGTDTQYF | TGTGCCAGCTCACCACCGACCGGGGCCGGCACAGATACGCAGTATTTT
few | . | TRBJ2-6 | TRBV7-3 | CASSPRRTGANVLTF | TGTGCCAGCAGCCCTCGGAGGACCGGGGCCAACGTCCTGACTTTC
many | . | TRBJ1-1 | TRBV15 | CATSTGTEAFF | TGTGCCACCAGCACAGGGACTGAAGCTTTCTTT
few | . | TRBJ2-1 | TRBV4-1 | CASSQDGVKDFF | TGCGCCAGCAGCCAAGATGGGGTAAAGGACTTCTTC
few | . | TRBJ2-1 | TRBV9 | CASSVDIRTRYNEQFF | TGTGCCAGCAGCGTGGATATCCGGACTCGTTACAATGAGCAGTTCTTC
many | . | TRBJ2-5 | TRBV5-5 | CASSLQAGAETQYF | TGTGCCAGCAGCTTGCAAGCAGGGGCAGAGACCCAGTACTTC
many | TRBD1 | TRBJ2-3 | TRBV28 | CASRQGGGSTDTQYF | TGTGCCAGCAGACAGGGGGGCGGGAGCACAGATACGCAGTATTTT
. | . | TRBJ2-1 | TRBV30 | CAWSVPPTSWHEQFF | TGTGCCTGGAGTGTACCCCCGACTAGTTGGCATGAGCAGTTCTTC
. | . | TRBJ2-7 | TRBV3-1 | CASSQVASEGYEQYF | TGTGCCAGCAGCCAAGTTGCCTCGGAGGGCTACGAGCAGTACTTC
few | TRBD1 | TRBJ2-7 | TRBV7-6 | CASSSTGTGPEQYF | TGTGCCAGCAGCTCCACCGGGACAGGGCCCGAGCAGTACTTC
many | . | TRBJ2-5 | TRBV2 | CASSTQETQYF | TGTGCCAGCAGCACCCAAGAGACCCAGTACTTC
. | . | TRBJ2-6 | TRBV27 | CATSGRAGGANVLTF | TGTGCCACCAGCGGCAGGGCAGGTGGGGCCAACGTCCTGACTTTC
. | TRBD1 | TRBJ1-1 | TRBV12-3/TRBV12-4 | CANSGTVNTEAFF | TGTGCCAACTCCGGGACAGTCAACACTGAAGCTTTCTTT
few | TRBD1 | TRBJ1-2 | TRBV3-1 | CASSLTGVRSDEGYTF | TGTGCCAGCAGCTTGACAGGGGTCAGGTCCGACGAAGGCTACACCTTC
many | TRBD1 | TRBJ2-7 | TRBV7-2 | CASSLIQGQGNEQYF | TGTGCCAGCAGCTTAATTCAAGGACAGGGGAACGAGCAGTACTTC
many | TRBD2 | TRBJ2-7 | TRBV28 | CASSFELIRTRRVDEQYF | TGTGCCAGCAGTTTCGAACTGATACGGACTAGACGAGTTGACGAGCAGTACTTC
many | . | TRBJ2-5 | TRBV27 | CASTARGGETQYF | TGTGCCAGCACGGCCAGGGGAGGAGAGACCCAGTACTTC
few | TRBD2 | TRBJ2-1 | TRBV10-3 | CAISEERGNNEQFF | TGTGCCATCAGTGAAGAGCGGGGAAACAATGAGCAGTTCTTC
. | . | TRBJ1-5 | TRBV19 | CASSISADNQPQHF | TGTGCCAGTAGTATATCCGCAGATAATCAGCCCCAGCATTTT
. | TRBD2 | TRBJ2-1 | TRBV20-1 | CSARDIITSGYNEQFF | TGCAGTGCTAGAGATATTATCACTAGCGGGTACAATGAGCAGTTCTTC
. | . | TRBJ1-1 | TRBV6-5 | CASSSLNRETEAFF | TGTGCCAGCAGTTCCCTAAACAGGGAAACTGAAGCTTTCTTT
many | . | TRBJ2-2 | TRBV28 | CASSPLPWVGPSDTGELFF | TGTGCCAGCAGCCCACTCCCCTGGGTGGGACCAAGCGACACCGGGGAGCTGTTTTTT